Listed below are T cell receptor beta chains from one sample, sequenced in a study of CD4 T cells in relation to SARS-CoV-2 and coronaviruses. These receptors are not linked to any known antigen. This table comes from immunoSEQ multiplex PCR, and its TCRdb copy is limited to in-frame clones, with some not included. The repertoire holds nearly 25,000 clones, with about 73% as singletons. The sample was CD4+ T cells from PBMCs, cultured in vitro. All receptors derive from a human donor in good health. The CDR3 runs from the conserved cysteine through the conserved F or W. D genes are given only for firm matches. Size tells how often a clone was seen (once, few, many) or the class of an expanded clone, and some rows leave it out.

TRBJ1-2,TRBV27,-,-,TGTGCCAGCAGTTTGCTACAGGGAGTGGGCTACACCTTC,CASSLLQGVGYTF
TRBJ1-5,TRBV30,-,-,TGTGCCGGGGGGAGACCCTCGAATCAGCCCCAGCATTTT,CAGGRPSNQPQHF
TRBJ1-2,TRBV5-4,few,TRBD1,TGTGCCAGCAGCAGTCCAGGGGGCGCCACTGGCTACACCTTC,CASSSPGGATGYTF
TRBJ2-3,TRBV20-1,-,-,TGCAGTGCTAGCCCGGATACGCAGTATTTT,CSASPDTQYF
TRBJ2-7,TRBV10-2,-,-,TGCGCCAGCAGTGTCGGGAGTACCTACGAGCAGTACTTC,CASSVGSTYEQYF
TRBJ1-5,TRBV10-3,few,-,TGTGCCATCAGTGAGGTCAGGGGTGCGGGCAATCAGCCCCAGCATTTT,CAISEVRGAGNQPQHF
TRBJ1-5,TRBV19,-,TRBD1,TGTGCCAGTACTAGAGGACAGGGGGCCCGACAGCCCCAGCATTTT,CASTRGQGARQPQHF
TRBJ2-3,TRBV5-1,few,TRBD2,TGCGCCAGCAGCTCCCTTCGAGCGGGAGGGGCAGATACGCAGTATTTT,CASSSLRAGGADTQYF
TRBJ1-5,TRBV30,-,-,TGTGCCTGGAGTGTAAAGGGTTCGGGCAATCAGCCCCAGCATTTT,CAWSVKGSGNQPQHF
TRBJ1-3,TRBV7-8,-,-,TGTGCCAGCAGCTTATTGGTTTACTCTGGAAACACCATATATTTT,CASSLLVYSGNTIYF
TRBJ2-2,TRBV9,-,-,TGTGCCAGCAGCGTAGCCCCGCCCGGGACTCGATACACCGGGGAGCTGTTTTTT,CASSVAPPGTRYTGELFF
TRBJ1-3,TRBV18,-,-,TGTGCCAGCTCACCGCCAGGCTCCTCTGGAAACACCATATATTTT,CASSPPGSSGNTIYF
TRBJ2-3,TRBV9,-,TRBD2,TGTGCCAGCAGCGTAGGTGGGAGGGCCGACTCAGATACGCAGTATTTT,CASSVGGRADSDTQYF
TRBJ1-2,TRBV7-3,few,-,TGTGCCAGCAGCCCTGGCCACGCGGATCCTGGCTACACCTTC,CASSPGHADPGYTF
TRBJ1-3,TRBV13,-,-,TGTGCCAGCAGTCAAGGAAACACCATATATTTT,CASSQGNTIYF
TRBJ1-1,TRBV20-1,once,-,TGCAGTGCTCGGAAAACAGGGATCGCTTTCTTT,CSARKTGIAFF
TRBJ2-6,TRBV27,-,-,TGTGCCAGCAGTTTAAACCCCCCTACTAAAAACTCTGGGGCCAACGTCCTGACTTTC,CASSLNPPTKNSGANVLTF
TRBJ1-5,TRBV19,few,TRBD1,TGTGCCAGTAGTCCCTTCGGACAGGGCAATCAGCCCCAGCATTTT,CASSPFGQGNQPQHF
TRBJ2-1,TRBV6-5,-,TRBD2,TGTGCCAGCATGTCGCGAGCGGGAGTCAATGAGCAGTTCTTC,CASMSRAGVNEQFF
TRBJ1-2,TRBV5-4,few,-,TGTGCCAGCAGCTTGTCGGGGTCTGAGTATGGCTACACCTTC,CASSLSGSEYGYTF
TRBJ2-5,TRBV29-1,-,-,TGCAGCGCCCAGACCGCGGCGCAGGAGACCCAGTACTTC,CSAQTAAQETQYF
TRBJ2-7,TRBV4-1,few,-,TGCGCCAGCAGCCAAGGTCTAGCTTATGTCTACGAGCAGTACTTC,CASSQGLAYVYEQYF
TRBJ1-2,TRBV29-1,-,-,TGCAGCGTTGCGGGGCGGGGGTCAAACTATGGCTACACCTTC,CSVAGRGSNYGYTF
TRBJ2-7,TRBV11-2,-,TRBD2,TGTGCCAGCAGCTTAGGGTCGGGAGGGCGCGAGCAGTACTTC,CASSLGSGGREQYF
TRBJ1-5,TRBV5-8,-,-,TGTGCCAGCACAGGAGGGAGCAATCAGCCCCAGCATTTT,CASTGGSNQPQHF
TRBJ1-1,TRBV7-9,-,-,TGTGCCAGCAGTCCCGCCGGGAGCGGCACTGAAGCTTTCTTT,CASSPAGSGTEAFF
TRBJ2-5,TRBV9,-,-,TGTGCCAGCAGCCGTGATGGCGATAAAGAGACCCAGTACTTC,CASSRDGDKETQYF